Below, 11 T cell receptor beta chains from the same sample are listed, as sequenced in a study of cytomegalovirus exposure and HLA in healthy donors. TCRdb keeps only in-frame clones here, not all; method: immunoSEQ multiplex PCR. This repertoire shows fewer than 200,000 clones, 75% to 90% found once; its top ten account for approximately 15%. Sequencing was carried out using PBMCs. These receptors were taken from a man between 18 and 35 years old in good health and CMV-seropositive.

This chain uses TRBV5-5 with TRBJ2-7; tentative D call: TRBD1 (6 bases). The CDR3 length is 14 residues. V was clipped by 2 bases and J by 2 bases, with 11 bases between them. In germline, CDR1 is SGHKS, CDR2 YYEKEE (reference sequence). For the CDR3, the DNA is TGTGCCAGCAGCTTAACAGGGTTCCCCTACGAGCAGTACTTC. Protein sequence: CASSLTGFPYEQYF.

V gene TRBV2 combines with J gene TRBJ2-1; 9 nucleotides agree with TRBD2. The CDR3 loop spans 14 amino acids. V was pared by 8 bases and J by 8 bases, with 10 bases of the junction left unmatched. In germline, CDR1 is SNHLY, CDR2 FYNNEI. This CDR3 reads CASSGAGGNDEQFF. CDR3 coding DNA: TGTGCCAGCTCTGGAGCGGGGGGTAATGATGAGCAGTTCTTC.

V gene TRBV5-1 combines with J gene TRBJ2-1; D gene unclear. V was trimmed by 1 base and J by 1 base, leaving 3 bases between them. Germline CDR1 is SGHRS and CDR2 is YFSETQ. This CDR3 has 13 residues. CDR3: CASSLTSYNEQFF. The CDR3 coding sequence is TGCGCCAGCAGCTTGACTTCCTACAATGAGCAGTTCTTC. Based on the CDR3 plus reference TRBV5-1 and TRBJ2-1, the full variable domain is KAGVTQTPRYLIKTRGQQVTLSCSPISGHRSVSWYQQTPGQGLQFLFEYFSETQRNKGNFPGRFSGRQFSNSRSEMNVSTLELGDSALYLCASSLTSYNEQFFGPGTRLTVL.

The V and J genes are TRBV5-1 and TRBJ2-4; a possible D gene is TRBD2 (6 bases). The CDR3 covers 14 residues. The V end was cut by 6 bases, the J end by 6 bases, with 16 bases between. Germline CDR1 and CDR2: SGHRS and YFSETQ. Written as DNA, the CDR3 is TGCGCCAGCAAAGTGGACACCGGGAGAAACATTCAGTACTTC. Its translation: CASKVDTGRNIQYF.

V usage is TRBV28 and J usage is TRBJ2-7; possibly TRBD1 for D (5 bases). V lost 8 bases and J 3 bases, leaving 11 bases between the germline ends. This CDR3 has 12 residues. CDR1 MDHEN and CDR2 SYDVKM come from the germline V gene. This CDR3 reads CASGTGYYEQYF. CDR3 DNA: TGTGCCAGCGGCACAGGCTACTACGAGCAGTACTTC.

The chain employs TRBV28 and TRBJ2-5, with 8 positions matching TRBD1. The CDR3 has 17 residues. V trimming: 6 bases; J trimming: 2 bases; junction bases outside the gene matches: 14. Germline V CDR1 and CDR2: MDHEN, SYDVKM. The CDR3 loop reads CASSQPGQGRRQETQYF. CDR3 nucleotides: TGTGCCAGCAGCCAACCCGGACAGGGACGAAGGCAAGAGACCCAGTACTTC.

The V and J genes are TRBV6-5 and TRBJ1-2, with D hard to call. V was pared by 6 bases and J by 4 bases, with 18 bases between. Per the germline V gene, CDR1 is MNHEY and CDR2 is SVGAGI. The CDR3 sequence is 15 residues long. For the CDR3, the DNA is TGTGCCAGCAGCCCCGACGTCATGGTAGCCTATGGCTACACCTTC. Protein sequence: CASSPDVMVAYGYTF.

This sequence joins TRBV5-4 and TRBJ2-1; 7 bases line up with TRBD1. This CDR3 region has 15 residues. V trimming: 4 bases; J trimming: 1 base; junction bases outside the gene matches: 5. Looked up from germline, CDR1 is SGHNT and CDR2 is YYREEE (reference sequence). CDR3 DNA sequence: TGTGCCAGCAGCCTGAGGGGACAGTCCTACAATGAGCAGTTCTTC. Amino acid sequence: CASSLRGQSYNEQFF.

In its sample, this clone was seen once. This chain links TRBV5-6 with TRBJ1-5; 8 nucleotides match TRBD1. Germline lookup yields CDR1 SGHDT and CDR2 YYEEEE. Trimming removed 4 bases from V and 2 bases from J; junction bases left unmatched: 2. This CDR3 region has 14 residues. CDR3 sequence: CASSMTGGNQPQHF. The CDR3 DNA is TGTGCCAGCAGCATGACAGGGGGCAATCAGCCCCAGCATTTT.

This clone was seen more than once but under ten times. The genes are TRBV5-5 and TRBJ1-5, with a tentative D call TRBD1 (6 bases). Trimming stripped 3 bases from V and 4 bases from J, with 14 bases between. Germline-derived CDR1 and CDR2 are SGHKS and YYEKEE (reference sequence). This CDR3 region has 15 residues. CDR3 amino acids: CASSWGQDPNQPQHF. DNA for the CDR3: TGTGCCAGCAGCTGGGGGCAGGACCCTAATCAGCCCCAGCATTTT.

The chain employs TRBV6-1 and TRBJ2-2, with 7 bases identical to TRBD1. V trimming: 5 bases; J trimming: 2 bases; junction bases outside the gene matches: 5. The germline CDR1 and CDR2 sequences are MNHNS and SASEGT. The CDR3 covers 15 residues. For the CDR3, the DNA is TGTGCCAGCAGTTCCGGGACAGTTAACACCGGGGAGCTGTTTTTT. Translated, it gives CASSSGTVNTGELFF.